Below, 14 T cell receptor beta chains from the same sample are listed, as sequenced in a study of T cell clonality in common variable immunodeficiency. The repertoire was sequenced with immunoSEQ multiplex PCR; TCRdb's copy has only in-frame clones and lacks some. This record lists 30,000 to 40,000 clones, none seen once only, and the top ten clones contain about 1%. Input material: peripheral blood mononuclear cells. Receptors were obtained from a person between 18 and 69 years old in good health.

This clone was counted many times. Read sequence stops 3 residues before the CDR3 end, and the germline J gene provides the missing end. This chain connects TRBV5-1 to TRBJ1-1, with D maybe TRBD1 (5 bases). V was cut by 2 bases and J by 2 bases, with 16 bases left in between. Per germline, CDR1 SGHRS and CDR2 YFSETQ. The CDR3 is made up of 16 amino acids. The CDR3 spells CASSLSQGSGNTEAFF. CDR3 DNA, as far as it was read: TGCGCCAGCAGCTTAAGCCAGGGTTCCGGAAACACTGAA.

This clone was counted at least ten times. Read coverage stops 3 residues before the CDR3 terminus; the germline J gene supplies the remainder. The chain links TRBV19 to TRBJ1-2; TRBD1 might be the D (5 bases). This CDR3 is built from 13 residues. Germline CDR1 reads LNHDA; CDR2 reads SQIVND (reference sequence). The CDR3 loop reads CASSTGPQTGYTF. The part of the CDR3 DNA that was read is TGTGCCAGTAGTACAGGGCCCCAAACGGGC. Supplemented by reference TRBV19 and TRBJ1-2, the full variable domain reads DGGITQSPKYLFRKEGQNVTLSCEQNLNHDAMYWYRQDPGQGLRLIYYSQIVNDFQKGDIAEGYSVSREKKESFPLTVTSAQKNPTAFYLCASSTGPQTGYTFGSGTRLTVV.

This clone has ten or more counts. The sequenced fragment ends 3 residues before the CDR3 boundary, so the rest is inferred from the germline J gene. This chain links TRBV2 with TRBJ1-1; perhaps TRBD1 as D (6 bases). Germline V gives CDR1 SNHLY, CDR2 FYNNEI. The CDR3 length is 14 residues. Trimming took off 6 bases at V and 2 bases at J, with 13 bases between the two ends. CDR3 amino acids: CASSRGQRNTEAFF. The part of the CDR3 DNA that was read is TGTGCCAGCAGCCGCGGACAGCGCAACACTGAA.

This clone was observed a few times. The read is 3 residues too short to cover the CDR3 end, so that end is filled in from the germline J gene. This rearrangement joins TRBV5-1 to TRBJ2-5; 10 bases match TRBD1. The CDR3 length is 16 residues. After removal of 4 bases from V and 5 bases from J, the junction contained 11 bases not matched to a gene. Germline lookup yields CDR1 SGHRS and CDR2 YFSETQ. CDR3 bases read: TGCGCCAGCAGCCGAAGGACAGGGGGACCCGTGGAGACC. Protein sequence: CASSRRTGGPVET. The whole CDR3 protein reads CASSRRTGGPVETQYF.

This clone was picked up many times. The read stops 3 residues short of the end of the CDR3; the missing end is completed from the germline J gene. V and J are TRBV7-6 and TRBJ2-2; the D is unclear. Trimming took 4 bases from V and 7 from J, leaving 4 bases between them. The CDR3 runs to 11 residues. Germline values: CDR1 SGHVS, CDR2 FNYEAQ. The chain's CDR3 is CASSSVGELFF. The covered CDR3 bases are TGTGCCAGCAGCTCGGTCGGGGAG.

Ten or more counts support this clone. The CDR3 is cut off 3 residues early in the read; its end comes from the germline J gene. The sample carries other DNA sequences with the same CDR3. The chain employs TRBV29-1 and TRBJ1-5, with D possibly being TRBD1 (6 bases). V dropped 6 bases and J dropped 7 bases, with 16 bases sitting between them. In germline, CDR1 is SQVTM, CDR2 ANQGSEA. This CDR3 has 13 amino acids. CDR3 DNA, as far as it was read: TGCAGCGTCAACACAGGGATAGGGCAGCCC. Its protein is CSVNTGIGQP. The whole CDR3 sequence reads CSVNTGIGQPQHF.

This clone was counted many times. The read is 3 residues too short to cover the CDR3 end, so that end is filled in from the germline J gene. The rearrangement links TRBV7-6 to TRBJ2-2, with TRBD2 matching over 7 bases. This CDR3 spans 15 amino acids. Germline loops: CDR1 SGHVS, CDR2 FNYEAQ. Losses at the gene ends were 7 bases for V and 3 bases for J; bases not matched to a gene: 8. The sequenced part of the CDR3 DNA is TGTGCCAGCACCCCCCTCAGCGGGGACACCGGGGAG. It is translated as CASTPLSGDTGE. The CDR3 reads in full as CASTPLSGDTGELFF.

At least ten counts were recorded for this clone. The DNA read from the CDR3 is TGTGCCAGCAGGCGGAGACAGCACTCCTACGAG. Protein: CASRRRQHSYE. The complete CDR3 protein is CASRRRQHSYEQYF. This chain connects TRBV6-2 or TRBV6-3 to TRBJ2-7, with a tentative D call TRBD1 (5 bases). The CDR3 goes on 3 residues after the read ends, and that part is filled in from the germline J gene. Germline values: CDR1 MNHEY, CDR2 SVGEGT. Trimming left V 6 bases short and J 0 bases short, with 12 bases between. CDR3 size: 14 residues.

This clone showed up many times. Read sequence stops 3 residues before the CDR3 end, and the germline J gene provides the missing end. At the DNA level, this CDR3 is encoded by other sequences in the same sample as well. V gene TRBV20-1 combines with J gene TRBJ2-1; TRBD2 matches at 13 bases. CDR1 and CDR2 from the germline V gene are DFQATT and SNEGSKA (reference sequence). The CDR3 runs to 17 residues. The J segment lost 9 bases and the V segment lost 0 bases, leaving 11 bases of the junction unmatched. The DNA read from the CDR3 is TGCAGTGCTAGAGACTGGGAAGGGACTAGCGGGGAGGGTGAG. It translates to CSARDWEGTSGEGE. Given in full, the CDR3 is CSARDWEGTSGEGEQFF.

This clone was counted many times. The DNA read from the CDR3 is TGCAGTGCTAGAGCACAGGTATTGAACACTGAA. It encodes CSARAQVLNTE. In full, the CDR3 reads CSARAQVLNTEAFF. The gene calls are TRBV20-1 and TRBJ1-1; a weak D match, TRBD1 (5 bases). The missing CDR3 end, 3 residues past where the read stops, is filled in from the germline J gene. The CDR3 is made up of 14 amino acids. Per germline, CDR1 DFQATT and CDR2 SNEGSKA (reference sequence). The ends were cut back, 1 base at V and 0 bases at J, with 9 bases in the middle.

The table lists this clone with many counts. From the germline J gene comes the end of the CDR3, since the read stops 3 residues before it. The V and J genes are TRBV27 and TRBJ2-7, with 8 nucleotides matching TRBD1. CDR3 length equals 14 residues. The germline V gene encodes CDR1 MNHEY and CDR2 SMNVEV (reference sequence). V was pared by 2 bases and J by 4 bases, with 4 bases of the junction left unmatched. The CDR3 protein is CASSLQGAFYEQYF. The DNA read from the CDR3 is TGTGCCAGCAGTTTACAGGGGGCTTTTTACGAG.

This clone showed up many times. The read terminates 3 residues before the CDR3 end, so the remaining end is supplied by the germline J gene. The rearrangement links TRBV4-2 to TRBJ1-6; D ambiguous. The germline V gene encodes CDR1 LGHNA and CDR2 YNFKEQ. The V and J ends lost 1 base and 11 bases respectively, with 9 bases between them. The CDR3 has 13 residues. This CDR3 reads CASSQVEGAPLHF. The CDR3 DNA, read in part, is TGTGCCAGCAGCCAAGTTGAGGGTGCACCC.

The table lists this clone with many counts. The read ends 3 residues shy of where the CDR3 ends; the end is completed using the germline J gene. V is TRBV10-3 and J is TRBJ2-1; tentatively, D is TRBD1 (6 bases). The CDR3 length is 13 residues. V was trimmed by 3 bases and J by 9 bases, leaving 12 bases between them. CDR1 is ENHRY and CDR2 is SYGVKD in the germline V gene. CDR3: CAISEGTGSEQFF. The CDR3 DNA, read in part, is TGTGCCATCAGTGAAGGAACAGGGTCTGAG.

This clone was observed many times. The sequence runs out 3 residues before the end of the CDR3; the remainder is reconstructed from the germline J gene. The chain is built from TRBV19 and TRBJ2-1, with 9 bases identical to TRBD2. Trimming at V came to 4 bases and at J to 0 bases, leaving 4 bases not matched to a gene. This CDR3 spans 16 amino acids. Germline loops: CDR1 LNHDA, CDR2 SQIVND (reference sequence). CDR3 sequence: CASSTPSGNSYNEQFF. CDR3 DNA, as far as it was read: TGTGCCAGTAGTACACCTAGCGGGAACTCCTACAATGAG.